What follows are 10 T cell receptor beta chains derived from one specimen sequenced in a study of blood T cell repertoires in COVID-19. Libraries were prepared by immunoSEQ multiplex PCR; TCRdb keeps only in-frame clonotypes and omits some of them. The sample consists of roughly 91,000 clones, 80% to 85% of them appearing once. Sequencing was done on a sample of peripheral blood. The receptor set was obtained from a man aged 70 or older with active or convalescent COVID-19.

This clone was recorded a few times. The rearrangement uses TRBV25-1 and TRBJ1-2; D is perhaps TRBD1 (6 bases). The V end lost 4 bases, the J end lost 2 bases, and 11 bases lay between the germline ends. Germline lookup yields CDR1 MGHDK and CDR2 SYGVNS. The CDR3 length is 14 residues. CDR3 sequence reads: CASSAPGQNYGYTF. The CDR3 region has the DNA TGTGCCAGCAGTGCCCCAGGACAGAACTATGGCTACACCTTC.

As to this clone: The same CDR3 can be traced to other DNA sequences in this sample. This chain links TRBV2 with TRBJ2-2; 10 bases are a match to TRBD1. V gave up 4 bases and J gave up 5 bases; unmatched junction bases: 1. The CDR3 loop spans 14 amino acids. In germline, CDR1 is SNHLY, CDR2 FYNNEI. The CDR3 DNA reads as TGTGCCAGCAGTGGGGACAGGGGTACCGGGGAGCTGTTTTTT. It codes for CASSGDRGTGELFF.

This clone was seen a single time. The chain has TRBV25-1 and TRBJ1-1; no reliable D call. CDR1 is MGHDK and CDR2 is SYGVNS in the germline V gene. The length of the CDR3 is 14 residues. V lost 3 bases and J 1 base, leaving 9 bases between the germline ends. CDR3 in DNA: TGTGCCAGCAGTGACCTACAGACGAACACTGAAGCTTTCTTT. This codes for CASSDLQTNTEAFF.

V and J are TRBV5-1 and TRBJ2-3; D gene uncertain. V shed 2 bases and J shed 6 bases, with 4 bases lying between them. CDR3 length equals 11 residues. CDR1 and CDR2 from the germline V gene are SGHRS and YFSETQ. CDR3 in DNA: TGCGCCAGCAGCTTTGGCGATACGCAGTATTTT. This encodes CASSFGDTQYF.

This clone showed up just once. V usage is TRBV2 and J usage is TRBJ1-6, with TRBD1 matching over 7 bases. The germline V gene has CDR1 SNHLY and CDR2 FYNNEI. Trimming took 10 bases from V and 6 from J; bases not matched to a gene: 12. The CDR3 totals 15 residues. CDR3 nucleotides: TGTGCCACCACCTGGGACAGCGGTCTTAATTCACCCCTCCACTTT. It is translated as CATTWDSGLNSPLHF.

The rearrangement links TRBV5-4 to TRBJ2-1; 10 nucleotides align to TRBD2. After removal of 3 bases from V and 6 bases from J, the junction contained 12 bases not matched to a gene. Germline assignment: CDR1 SGHNT and CDR2 YYREEE (reference sequence). The CDR3 extends over 17 amino acids. The CDR3 reads CASSSPRGSGRSNEQFF. The CDR3 nucleotides are TGTGCCAGCAGCTCCCCGCGGGGTAGCGGGAGGAGCAATGAGCAGTTCTTC.

The chain couples TRBV19 to TRBJ2-1, with 7 bases matching TRBD1. Trimming cost V 3 bases and J 1 base; bases outside gene matches: 6. The CDR3 consists of 16 residues. The germline CDR1 and CDR2 sequences are LNHDA and SQIVND (reference sequence). CDR3 in amino acids: CASSMVGTASYNEQFF. The CDR3 DNA is TGTGCCAGTAGTATGGTTGGGACAGCTTCCTACAATGAGCAGTTCTTC.

The chain employs TRBV15 and TRBJ2-5; D call uncertain. CDR1 LNHNV and CDR2 YYDKDF come from the germline V gene (reference sequence). This CDR3 is 15 amino acids long. V was shortened by 0 bases and J by 0 bases, with 8 bases between the two germline ends. The chain's CDR3 is CATSRDGADQETQYF. The CDR3, as DNA: TGTGCCACCAGCAGAGATGGTGCGGACCAAGAGACCCAGTACTTC. The variable domain in full, with the rest retrieved from reference TRBV15 and TRBJ2-5, is DAMVIQNPRYQVTQFGKPVTLSCSQTLNHNVMYWYQQKSSQAPKLLFHYYDKDFNNEADTPDNFQSRRPNTSFCFLDIRSPGLGDTAMYLCATSRDGADQETQYFGPGTRLLVL.

The chain links TRBV5-4 to TRBJ1-2, with a weak D call TRBD1 (6 bases). Trimming pared 2 bases from V and 8 bases from J, leaving 25 bases between. Germline-derived CDR1 and CDR2 are SGHNT and YYREEE (reference sequence). The CDR3 length is 17 residues. CDR3 amino acids: CASSLDFRGAVAGGYTF. The CDR3 DNA is TGTGCCAGCAGCTTAGATTTTCGGGGGGCGGTGGCGGGCGGCTACACCTTC.

In its sample, this clone was seen once. The chain links TRBV29-1 to TRBJ2-5; D might be TRBD1 (5 bases). The germline CDR1 and CDR2 sequences are SQVTM and ANQGSEA. Between the trimmed V and J ends, which lost 8 bases and 3 bases, there was a span of 13 bases. The CDR3 covers 12 residues. The CDR3 sequence is CSYRTSKETQYF. The CDR3 DNA is TGCAGCTATCGGACATCCAAAGAGACCCAGTACTTC.